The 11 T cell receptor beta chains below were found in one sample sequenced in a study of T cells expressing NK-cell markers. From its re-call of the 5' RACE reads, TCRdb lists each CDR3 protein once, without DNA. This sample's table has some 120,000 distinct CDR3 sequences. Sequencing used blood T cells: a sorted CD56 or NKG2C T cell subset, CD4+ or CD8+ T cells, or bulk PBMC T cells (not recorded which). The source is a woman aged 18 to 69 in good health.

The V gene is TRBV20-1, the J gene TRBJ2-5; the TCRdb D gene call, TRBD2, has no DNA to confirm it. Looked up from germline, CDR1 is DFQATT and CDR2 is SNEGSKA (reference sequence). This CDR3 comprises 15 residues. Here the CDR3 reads CSASGRGAYQETQYF.

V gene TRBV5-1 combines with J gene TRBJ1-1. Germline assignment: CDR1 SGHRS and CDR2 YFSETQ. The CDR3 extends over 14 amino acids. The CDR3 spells CASSFAESLTEAFF.

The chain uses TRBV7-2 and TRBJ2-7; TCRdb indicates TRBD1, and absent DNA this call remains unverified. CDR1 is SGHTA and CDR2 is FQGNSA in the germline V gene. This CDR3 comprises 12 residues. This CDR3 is CASRDTAYEQYF.

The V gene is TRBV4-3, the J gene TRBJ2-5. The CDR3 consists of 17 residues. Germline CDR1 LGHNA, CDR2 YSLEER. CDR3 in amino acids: CASSKEGVGAEVETQYF.

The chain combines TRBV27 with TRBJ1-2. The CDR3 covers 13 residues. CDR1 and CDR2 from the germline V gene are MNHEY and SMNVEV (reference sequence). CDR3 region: CASSPKGYYGYTF.

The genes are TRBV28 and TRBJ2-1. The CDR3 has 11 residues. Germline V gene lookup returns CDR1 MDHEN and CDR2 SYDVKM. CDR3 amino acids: CASSYLLEQFF.

CDR3 sequence: CASSLIRAANSGNTIYF. The genes are TRBV5-6 and TRBJ1-3; TCRdb gives TRBD1 as the D gene, but with no DNA this cannot be confirmed. The CDR3 extends over 17 amino acids. Germline lookup yields CDR1 SGHDT and CDR2 YYEEEE.

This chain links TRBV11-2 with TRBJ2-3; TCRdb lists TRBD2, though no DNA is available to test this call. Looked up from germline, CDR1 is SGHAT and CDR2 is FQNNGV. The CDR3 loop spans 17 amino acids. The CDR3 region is CASSFFSGGHPTDTQYF.

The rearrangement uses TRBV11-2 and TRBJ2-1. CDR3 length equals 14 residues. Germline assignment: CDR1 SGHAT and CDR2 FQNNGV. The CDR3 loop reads CASSLAGPHNEQFF.

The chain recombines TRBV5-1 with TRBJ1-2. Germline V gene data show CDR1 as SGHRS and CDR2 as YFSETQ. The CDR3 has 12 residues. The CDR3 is CASSLEGGGYTF.

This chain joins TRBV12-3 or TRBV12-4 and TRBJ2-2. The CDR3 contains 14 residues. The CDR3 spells CASIPRQNTGELFF.